These T cell receptor beta chains were read from a single sample in a study of Tregs in tolerant kidney transplant recipients. Clones were sequenced by immunoSEQ multiplex PCR, and TCRdb holds only the in-frame ones, with some missing. Seen here are around 74,000 clones, 95% to 98% observed once, and the top ten hold about 0.61%. Here the sequenced sample was CD4+ T cells from blood, taken before the transplant. These TCRs come from a human donor who received a combined kidney and bone marrow transplant. Each CDR3 is given without its conserved first and last residue. The order of the fields is J gene, V gene, CDR3 protein.

J gene: TRBJ1-1
V gene: TRBV7-8
CDR3 protein: ASSADETGERMNTEAF

J gene: TRBJ2-2
V gene: TRBV5-1
CDR3 protein: ASSRDRGAGELF

J gene: TRBJ1-1
V gene: TRBV6-5
CDR3 protein: ATSYSGGGNTEAF

J gene: TRBJ1-2
V gene: TRBV7-9
CDR3 protein: ASSLGHRYGYT

J gene: TRBJ2-5
V gene: TRBV27
CDR3 protein: VERSSGRAVETQY

J gene: TRBJ2-7
V gene: TRBV2
CDR3 protein: ASRGQTPYEQY

J gene: TRBJ1-5
V gene: TRBV30
CDR3 protein: AWSEGGTANQPQH

J gene: TRBJ2-5
V gene: TRBV20-1
CDR3 protein: RGGVSETQY

J gene: TRBJ2-1
V gene: TRBV9
CDR3 protein: ASSTTTGNSGEQF

J gene: TRBJ2-7
V gene: TRBV7-9
CDR3 protein: ASRRDNYEQY

J gene: TRBJ2-7
V gene: TRBV5-1
CDR3 protein: ASSLAQGANEQY

J gene: TRBJ1-1
V gene: TRBV5-6
CDR3 protein: ASSGTGKGEAF

J gene: TRBJ1-1
V gene: TRBV19
CDR3 protein: ASSTGGPNTEAF

J gene: TRBJ2-7
V gene: TRBV5-4
CDR3 protein: ASSLAGPSGAYEQY

J gene: TRBJ2-7
V gene: TRBV30
CDR3 protein: AWGGTHEQY

J gene: TRBJ2-7
V gene: TRBV11-2
CDR3 protein: ASSQGYSYEQY

J gene: TRBJ1-2
V gene: TRBV30
CDR3 protein: AWSVTGGYGYT

J gene: TRBJ1-2
V gene: TRBV15
CDR3 protein: ATSRGRDRVFFGYGYT

J gene: TRBJ1-2
V gene: TRBV14
CDR3 protein: ASSPRTGNGYT

J gene: TRBJ1-3
V gene: TRBV7-2
CDR3 protein: ASSLVAPMGRGNTIY

J gene: TRBJ1-1
V gene: TRBV6-6
CDR3 protein: ASSQDRPTEAF

J gene: TRBJ2-1
V gene: TRBV19
CDR3 protein: ASTRLAVDANEQF